This T cell receptor beta chain is drawn from a study of blood T cells in healthy people across ages. Study as a whole: Capture by template switching was about one barcoded beta molecule per two T cells. The study's findings and limits: Long-lived and aged donors differed, with more naive CD4+ cells and higher diversity in the long-lived.

Extraction of total RNA produced a minimum of 5.5 micrograms from each sample. The CDR3 contains 14 residues. Trimming pared 5 bases from V and 6 bases from J, leaving 14 bases between. Germline CDR1 KGHSH, CDR2 LQKENI. Primed by a sample-barcoded 5' primer and a J-beta primer mix, a second PCR proceeded for about 6 to 11 cycles. The template-switch adaptor was a 5' adaptor with 12 random nucleotides. It tagged each cDNA molecule. TCRdb reanalysed the 5' RACE reads using MiXCR and keeps one entry per CDR3 protein. The sample includes around 750,000 distinct CDR3 sequences, 50% to 65% of them seen just once. Concerning this clonotype itself: What it binds is not known.

The clonotype originates from an elderly man in good health. The genes are TRBV18 and TRBJ1-5, with D uncertain. The sequencing sample was made of blood. The CDR3, as DNA: TGTGCCAGCTCATCGGACCCGGGGAGTCAGCCCCAGCATTTT. The encoded protein is CASSSDPGSQPQHF. The whole variable domain, remainder taken from reference TRBV18 and TRBJ1-5, is NAGVMQNPRHLVRRRGQEARLRCSPMKGHSHVYWYRQLPEEGLKFMVYLQKENIIDESGMPKERFSAEFPKEGPSILRIQQVVRGDSAAYFCASSSDPGSQPQHFGDGTRLSIL.